These T cell receptor beta chains were read from a single sample in a study of T cells in Graves' hyperthyroidism and ophthalmopathy. TCRdb passed the multiplex PCR reads through MiXCR, listing each CDR3 protein once. Of fewer than 900,000 distinct CDR3 sequences in the sample, under 20% were seen once. The sample was blood. Receptors originate from a woman aged 45-65 years with Graves' hyperthyroidism that later progressed to Graves' ophthalmopathy. Both conserved end residues are part of each CDR3. A D gene is named only where the DNA matches it firmly. A row's size may be missing; if present it is once, few, many or a size class.

many,TRBV7-2,TRBJ1-1,.,CASSLALGGLSEAFF,TGTGCCAGCAGCTTAGCTCTGGGAGGACTGTCTGAAGCTTTCTTT
.,TRBV27,TRBJ2-7,.,CASSLVGHLSYEQYF,TGTGCCAGCAGTTTGGTAGGACATCTCTCCTACGAGCAGTACTTC
many,TRBV2,TRBJ1-2,.,CASSAQAANYGYTF,TGTGCCAGCAGTGCGCAGGCCGCTAACTATGGCTACACCTTC
few,TRBV20-1,TRBJ2-1,TRBD2,CSASQTSGVYEQFF,TGCAGTGCTAGTCAGACTAGCGGGGTATATGAGCAGTTCTTC
.,TRBV15,TRBJ1-2,.,CATSRGIGGYGYTF,TGTGCCACCAGCAGAGGTATAGGAGGATATGGCTACACCTTC
few,TRBV4-1,TRBJ1-2,.,CASSWSRDGAGGYTF,TGCGCCAGCAGCTGGAGCCGGGACGGCGCTGGTGGCTACACCTTC
.,TRBV6-1,TRBJ1-5,.,CASRIDSLTQPQHF,TGTGCCAGCAGAATCGACAGCTTGACTCAGCCCCAGCATTTT
many,TRBV2,TRBJ2-2,TRBD2,CASRTSGGEPGELFF,TGTGCCAGCAGGACTAGCGGGGGGGAGCCCGGGGAGCTGTTTTTT
once,TRBV11-2,TRBJ2-1,TRBD1,CASSPGQGTGNEQFF,TGTGCCAGCAGCCCGGGACAGGGGACGGGCAATGAGCAGTTCTTC
many,TRBV5-1,TRBJ1-1,.,CASSLERRRMEMGTEAFF,TGCGCCAGCAGCTTGGAGCGGCGGAGAATGGAAATGGGCACTGAAGCTTTCTTT
.,TRBV7-9,TRBJ2-7,.,CASSSIADRAYEQYF,TGTGCCAGCAGCTCCATCGCGGACAGAGCCTACGAGCAGTACTTC
few,TRBV7-9,TRBJ2-7,.,CASSTTVRDWPPYEQYF,TGTGCCAGCAGCACCACCGTGCGGGACTGGCCTCCCTACGAGCAGTACTTC
.,TRBV12-3/TRBV12-4,TRBJ2-1,.,CASVPQDRLIHNEQFF,TGTGCCAGCGTTCCTCAGGACAGACTAATTCACAATGAGCAGTTCTTC
few,TRBV6-6,TRBJ2-5,TRBD1,CASSYRQGETQYF,TGTGCCAGCAGTTACCGACAGGGAGAGACCCAGTACTTC
.,TRBV5-1,TRBJ1-1,TRBD1,CASSSPGQPEAFF,TGCGCCAGCAGCTCACCGGGACAGCCTGAAGCTTTCTTT
.,TRBV7-8,TRBJ2-7,.,CASSLGAGTHIYEQYF,TGTGCCAGCAGCTTAGGGGCCGGGACCCATATCTACGAGCAGTACTTC
many,TRBV10-2,TRBJ1-4,.,CASMNPGAEKLFF,TGCGCCAGCATGAACCCAGGGGCCGAAAAACTGTTTTTT
few,TRBV4-2,TRBJ2-7,TRBD2,CASSSRGGSSYEQYF,TGTGCCAGCAGCTCTCGGGGGGGAAGCTCCTACGAGCAGTACTTC
.,TRBV12-3/TRBV12-4,TRBJ1-1,.,CASSFMGRWNTEAFF,TGTGCCAGCAGTTTTATGGGGAGGTGGAACACTGAAGCTTTCTTT
.,TRBV9,TRBJ2-1,TRBD2,CASSVALAGEDNEQFF,TGTGCCAGCAGCGTAGCTCTAGCGGGGGAGGACAATGAGCAGTTCTTC
.,TRBV28,TRBJ2-1,TRBD1,CASSLSRLGQGVINEQFF,TGTGCCAGCAGTTTATCCCGGCTCGGGCAGGGGGTGATCAATGAGCAGTTCTTC
many,TRBV30,TRBJ1-5,.,CAWSPRADQPQHF,TGTGCCTGGAGTCCCAGGGCTGATCAGCCCCAGCATTTT
.,TRBV7-9,TRBJ1-4,TRBD1,CASSAGTGAGKLFF,TGTGCCAGCAGCGCCGGGACAGGTGCCGGAAAACTGTTTTTT
few,TRBV28,TRBJ1-1,TRBD1,CASSIQGWAEAFF,TGTGCCAGCAGTATACAGGGGTGGGCTGAAGCTTTCTTT
.,TRBV6-5,TRBJ2-2,TRBD2,CASSYASGGPYTGELFF,TGTGCCAGCAGTTACGCTAGCGGGGGGCCCTACACCGGGGAGCTGTTTTTT
few,TRBV7-9,TRBJ2-2,.,CASSLPDKNTGELFF,TGTGCCAGCAGCTTACCGGACAAGAACACCGGGGAGCTGTTTTTT
few,TRBV5-1,TRBJ1-4,.,CASSLDPPGPTNEKLFF,TGCGCCAGCAGCTTGGATCCCCCCGGACCAACTAATGAAAAACTGTTTTTT
few,TRBV19,TRBJ1-1,.,CASSIRKEAFF,TGTGCCAGTAGTATACGGAAAGAAGCTTTCTTT
.,TRBV7-6,TRBJ2-3,TRBD2,CASSSRGGPTDTQYF,TGTGCCAGCAGCTCGCGGGGGGGCCCCACAGATACGCAGTATTTT
few,TRBV19,TRBJ1-1,.,CASSIGTEAFF,TGTGCCAGTAGTATAGGCACTGAAGCTTTCTTT
many,TRBV10-1,TRBJ2-1,.,CASSESQGLGTYNEQFF,TGCGCCAGCAGTGAGTCGCAGGGTCTGGGGACCTACAATGAGCAGTTCTTC
few,TRBV5-1,TRBJ2-6,.,CASSLVGANVLAF,TGCGCCAGCAGCTTGGTCGGGGCCAACGTCCTGGCTTTC
.,TRBV20-1,TRBJ1-5,TRBD1,CSARETGVNQPQHF,TGCAGTGCTAGGGAGACAGGGGTCAATCAGCCCCAGCATTTT
few,TRBV10-3,TRBJ2-1,.,CAIGTYPSNEQFF,TGTGCCATCGGTACATACCCCTCCAATGAGCAGTTCTTC
.,TRBV3-1,TRBJ1-1,TRBD1,CASSRLTGTGDVAFF,TGTGCCAGCAGCCGCCTCACCGGGACAGGGGACGTGGCTTTCTTT
.,TRBV29-1,TRBJ2-5,.,CSVSSNQETQYF,TGCAGCGTTTCCAGTAATCAAGAGACCCAGTACTTC
few,TRBV19,TRBJ1-1,.,CASTPKRGSEAFF,TGTGCCAGTACCCCAAAGAGGGGGTCTGAGGCTTTCTTT
many,TRBV20-1,TRBJ2-3,.,CSASPLGQSSTDTQYF,TGCAGTGCTAGCCCCCTAGGGCAGTCTAGCACAGATACGCAGTATTTT
many,TRBV7-7,TRBJ2-5,.,CASSSGLYQETQYF,TGTGCTAGCAGCTCGGGACTCTACCAAGAGACCCAGTACTTC
few,TRBV6-5,TRBJ2-5,TRBD2,CASSYSRGGVNLETQYF,TGTGCCAGCAGTTACTCCCGCGGGGGTGTGAATTTAGAGACCCAGTACTTC
many,TRBV7-2,TRBJ2-3,TRBD2,CASSLGASGASAQYF,TGTGCCAGCAGCTTAGGAGCTAGCGGGGCCTCTGCGCAGTATTTT
few,TRBV6-6,TRBJ2-1,TRBD2,CASSYRYGLAGNENEQFF,TGTGCCAGCAGTTACCGCTATGGACTAGCGGGGAACGAAAATGAGCAGTTCTTC
few,TRBV7-9,TRBJ2-5,.,CASSFIVGQGQETQYF,TGTGCCAGCAGTTTTATCGTTGGGCAGGGACAAGAGACCCAGTACTTC
many,TRBV30,TRBJ1-2,.,CAWSPSNYGYTF,TGTGCCTGGAGTCCGTCTAACTATGGCTACACCTTC
.,TRBV19,TRBJ1-1,TRBD1,CASIQDRDQTEAFF,TGTGCCAGTATCCAGGACAGGGATCAAACTGAAGCTTTCTTT
many,TRBV6-1,TRBJ2-5,.,CASSSQTGRQETQYF,TGTGCCAGCAGTTCCCAAACAGGGAGGCAAGAGACCCAGTACTTC
many,TRBV5-1,TRBJ2-7,TRBD1,CASSSETGVVEQYF,TGCGCCAGCAGCTCTGAAACAGGGGTCGTCGAGCAGTACTTC
many,TRBV5-6,TRBJ2-5,.,CASSGRETQYF,TGTGCCAGCAGCGGAAGAGAGACCCAGTACTTC
few,TRBV3-1,TRBJ2-1,.,CASSQEGSGDNNEQFF,TGTGCCAGCAGCCAAGAGGGAAGCGGGGACAACAATGAGCAGTTCTTC
.,TRBV20-1,TRBJ1-5,.,CSARVPRASGSKPQHF,TGCAGTGCTAGAGTCCCCCGGGCCTCAGGGAGCAAGCCCCAGCATTTT
many,TRBV5-1,TRBJ1-1,.,CASSLASFDRRYTEAFF,TGCGCCAGCAGCTTGGCCTCATTCGACAGACGATACACTGAAGCTTTCTTT
few,TRBV15,TRBJ1-3,.,CATSAGLSGNTIYF,TGTGCCACCAGCGCGGGGCTCTCTGGAAACACCATATATTTT
many,TRBV6-2/TRBV6-3,TRBJ1-2,.,CASTRPPGNYGYTF,TGTGCCAGCACCCGGCCGCCAGGGAACTATGGCTACACCTTC
few,TRBV6-1,TRBJ2-1,TRBD1,CASNRGDRGYNEQFF,TGTGCCAGCAACCGTGGGGACAGGGGCTACAATGAGCAGTTCTTC
.,TRBV20-1,TRBJ2-4,TRBD2,CSAGTSGGWDIQYF,TGCAGTGCCGGGACTAGCGGGGGGTGGGACATTCAGTACTTC
.,TRBV3-1,TRBJ2-3,.,CASSQDWTPVTDTQYF,TGTGCCAGCAGCCAAGATTGGACACCTGTCACAGATACGCAGTATTTT
.,TRBV4-2,TRBJ1-5,TRBD1,CASSQDGTGGNQPQHF,TGTGCCAGCAGCCAAGACGGGACAGGGGGGAACCAGCCCCAGCATTTT
.,TRBV6-1,TRBJ1-2,.,CASSDEAGLGYTF,TGTGCCAGCAGTGACGAGGCAGGACTTGGCTACACCTTC
.,TRBV7-2,TRBJ2-2,.,CASSVTGFAGELFF,TGTGCCAGCAGCGTGACAGGTTTCGCCGGGGAGCTGTTTTTT